One and the same sample provided the 21 T cell receptor beta chains below, sequenced in a study of tumor-infiltrating lymphocytes in primary liver carcinoma. Production of TCR beta cDNA used around 0.45 ug total RNA together with a constant-region primer. Three nested multiplex PCR rounds, a slightly modified ARM-PCR method, built the TCR beta libraries. The first two PCR rounds, around 11 cycles each, used TRBV1-TRBV30 forward primers and a C-beta reverse primer. TCRdb used MiXCR to reprocess the multiplex PCR reads, holding one entry per CDR3 protein. The table shows 310,000 or so distinct CDR3 sequences, with around 60% occurring only once. Germline DNA was extracted too, while blood RNA derived from unsorted whole blood. The specimen was peripheral blood. The receptors stem from a man in his forties or fifties with primary liver carcinoma and hepatitis B virus infection.

This clonotype has a count of ten or more. J is TRBJ1-6 and V is TRBV6-5, with D unclear. CDR1 and CDR2 (germline): MNHEY, SVGAGI. The CDR3 sequence is 16 residues long. V dropped 7 bases and J dropped 6 bases, with 19 bases sitting between them. In DNA, the CDR3 is TGTGCCAGCACCCCGGATTGGCAGATCAGTAATTCACCCCTCCACTTT. Translation gives CASTPDWQISNSPLHF.

Comments on this clonotype: This may be a read error, as it is one base from a much larger clone. The rearrangement joins TRBV4-1 to TRBJ1-3; D is unclear. CDR1 MGHRA and CDR2 YSYEKL come from the germline V gene. The CDR3 has 15 amino acids. The chain's CDR3 is CTSSQAESSGNTIYF. For the CDR3, the DNA is TGCACCAGCAGCCAAGCGGAGAGCTCTGGAAACACCATATATTTT.

The sample holds one count of this clonotype. V usage is TRBV19 and J usage is TRBJ2-3; 12 bases agree with TRBD2. From germline, CDR1 is LNHDA and CDR2 SQIVND (reference sequence). J lost 2 bases, V lost 3 bases, and 3 bases had no gene match. The CDR3 extends over 16 amino acids. The CDR3 sequence: CASSIRLAGATDTQYF. The CDR3 DNA is TGTGCCAGTAGTATTAGACTAGCGGGAGCCACAGATACGCAGTATTTT.

In its sample, this clonotype was seen once. Possible read error: a much larger clone is one base away. The J gene is TRBJ2-7, the V gene TRBV5-5; no definite D call. V was cut by 0 bases and J by 9 bases, with 13 bases left in between. Germline V gene lookup returns CDR1 SGHKS and CDR2 YYEKEE (reference sequence). The CDR3 spans 13 residues. In DNA, the CDR3 is TGTGCCAGCAGCTTGGCCGCCACAGAATGGCAGTACTTC. Residues: CASSLAATEWQYF.

Remarks on this clonotype: The germline gene is not matched at one end of the junction; a read error may be the cause. The chain combines TRBV6-4 with TRBJ2-2; D is perhaps TRBD2 (5 bases). The CDR3 spans 14 residues. Germline V lookup: CDR1 MRHNA, CDR2 SNTAGT. CDR3 region: CASSEGLMAGEMFF. CDR3 DNA: TGTGCCAGCAGTGAGGGTCTGATGGCCGGGGAGATGTTTTTT.

This clonotype was seen a single time. This may stem from a read error, because a much larger clone lies one nucleotide away. The chain combines TRBV14 with TRBJ2-3; no reliable D call. The CDR3 is 19 amino acids. Trimming pared 0 bases from V and 1 base from J, leaving 20 bases between. In germline, CDR1 is SGHDN, CDR2 FVKESK. The CDR3 loop reads CASSQDRGVNFIGTDTQYF. In DNA, the CDR3 is TGTGCCAGCAGCCAAGATCGTGGCGTTAATTTTATAGGCACAGATACGCAGTATTTT.

Comments on this clonotype: At one boundary the junction diverges from the germline segment, which might be a read error. The rearrangement links TRBV5-6 to TRBJ2-1, with no clear D. The germline gives CDR1 SGHDT, CDR2 YYEEEE. The CDR3 covers 17 residues. The CDR3 is CASSLDPRLSSYYEQFF. The CDR3 region has the DNA TGTGCCAGCAGCTTGGACCCAAGATTAAGCTCCTACTATGAGCAGTTCTTC.

There are a few counts of this clonotype. J is TRBJ2-5 and V is TRBV20-1; TRBD2 matches 13 bases. The V segment lost 5 bases and the J segment 5 bases; nucleotides outside the gene matches: 2. Per the germline V gene, CDR1 is DFQATT and CDR2 is SNEGSKA (reference sequence). CDR3 length equals 13 residues. The CDR3, as DNA: TGCAGTGCTCAGACTAGCGGGAGGGAGACCCAGTACTTC. It yields the protein CSAQTSGRETQYF.

Worth noting for this clonotype: With a much larger clone just one base away, this may be a read error. The V call is TRBV6-5, the J call TRBJ2-5; D unclear. CDR1 MNHEY and CDR2 SVGAGI come from the germline V gene. The CDR3 runs to 14 residues. Trimming removed 6 bases from V and 1 base from J, with 12 bases in between. The CDR3 DNA reads TGTGCCAGCAGCACTGGAATTACCCAAGAGACCCAGTACTTC. Its protein product is CASSTGITQETQYF.

This clonotype was observed at least ten times. The V gene is TRBV6-1, the J gene TRBJ2-1; D unresolved. Trimming shortened V by 0 bases and J by 2 bases, and 11 bases separated the two germline ends. This CDR3 contains 16 residues. CDR1 MNHNS and CDR2 SASEGT come from the germline V gene. CDR3 sequence: CASSEASLYPYNEQFF. CDR3 nucleotide sequence: TGTGCCAGCAGTGAAGCGTCACTCTACCCCTACAATGAGCAGTTCTTC.

This clonotype was detected only a few times. The chain is built from TRBV5-4 and TRBJ2-7, with TRBD1 identical over 8 bases. The CDR3 contains 14 residues. Germline trimming cut 4 bases from V and 3 bases from J; bases unmatched to any gene: 6. Germline CDR1 reads SGHNT; CDR2 reads YYREEE (reference sequence). This chain's CDR3 is CASSIGQGIYEQYF. In DNA form, the CDR3 reads TGTGCCAGCAGCATAGGACAGGGCATCTACGAGCAGTACTTC.

As for this clonotype: One end of the junction varies from germline; a read error may be responsible. The chain links TRBV11-1 to TRBJ2-1, with TRBD2 identical over 14 bases. CDR3 size: 17 residues. CDR1 and CDR2 (germline): SGHAT, FQDESV (reference sequence). The CDR3 region is CASSGGLAGGPYNEQFF. The CDR3 region has the DNA TGTGCCAGCAGCGGTGGACTAGCGGGAGGACCATACAACGAGCAGTTCTTC.

A few counts support this clonotype. The J gene is TRBJ2-5, the V gene TRBV5-1; weak D call: TRBD2 (7 bases). Trimming took off 4 bases at V and 5 bases at J, with 12 bases between the two ends. There are 13 residues in the CDR3. Per the germline V gene, CDR1 is SGHRS and CDR2 is YFSETQ. The CDR3, as DNA: TGCGCCAGCAGCCTAGGGGGGGATGAGACCCAGTACTTC. It is translated as CASSLGGDETQYF.

This clonotype was counted a few times. This could be a read error, since a much larger clone is one nucleotide away. The CDR3 end shows no conserved phenylalanine or tryptophan, and so a read error is likely. The rearrangement uses TRBV6-2 or TRBV6-3 and TRBJ1-2; the D is unclear. V was shortened by 6 bases and J by 0 bases, with 23 bases between the two germline ends. CDR3 size: 18 residues. In germline, CDR1 is MNHEY, CDR2 SVGEGT. The CDR3 protein is CASSFPRTDKVTNYGYTL. CDR3 nucleotide sequence: TGTGCCAGCAGCTTCCCTCGGACTGACAAGGTGACTAACTATGGCTACACCCTC.

In the case of this clonotype: This may stem from a read error, because a much larger clone lies one nucleotide away. This chain links TRBV13 with TRBJ2-7; D gene uncertain. There are 13 residues in the CDR3. CDR1 PRHDT and CDR2 FYEKMQ come from the germline V gene (reference sequence). The CDR3, as DNA: TGTGCCAGCACCTCCGGCCCATCCTGCGAGCAGTACTTC. Encoded protein: CASTSGPSCEQYF.

Points on this clonotype: One end of the junction fails to match germline, which may point to a read error. The chain uses TRBV28 and TRBJ2-1; the match to TRBD2 covers 8 bases. CDR1 MDHEN and CDR2 SYDVKM come from the germline V gene. The CDR3 has 14 amino acids. The CDR3 is CVSSPGTRVNEQFF. For the CDR3, the DNA is TGTGTCAGCAGTCCTGGGACTAGAGTCAATGAGCAGTTCTTC.

V usage is TRBV11-2 and J usage is TRBJ2-5; D not resolved. Deletions cut 4 bases from V and 4 bases from J, with 13 bases between. The CDR3 covers 14 residues. Germline CDR1 and CDR2: SGHAT and FQNNGV. Here the CDR3 DNA reads TGTGCCAGCAGCTCCTACATGGTTCGAGAGACCCAGTACTTC. Translation gives CASSSYMVRETQYF. The entire variable domain, with the rest obtained from reference TRBV11-2 and TRBJ2-5, is as follows: EAGVAQSPRYKIIEKRQSVAFWCNPISGHATLYWYQQILGQGPKLLIQFQNNGVVDDSQLPKDRFSAERLKGVDSTLKIQPAKLEDSAVYLCASSSYMVRETQYFGPGTRLLVL.

As DNA, the CDR3 is TGTGCCAGCTCACTCCGGAACAGGGGGGCCAATGAGCAGTTCTTC. As protein: CASSLRNRGANEQFF. The chain recombines TRBV18 with TRBJ2-1; 8 nucleotides agree with TRBD1. V gave up 4 bases and J gave up 6 bases; unmatched junction bases: 8. This CDR3 spans 15 amino acids. Per germline, CDR1 KGHSH and CDR2 LQKENI.

The J gene is TRBJ2-4, the V gene TRBV12-3 or TRBV12-4; D may be TRBD1 (6 bases). Trimming pared 2 bases from V and 2 bases from J, leaving 10 bases between. This CDR3 has 15 amino acids. CDR3 sequence reads: CASSLSRGPKNIQYF. Written as DNA, the CDR3 is TGTGCCAGCAGTTTAAGCAGGGGACCCAAAAACATTCAGTACTTC.

V and J are TRBV30 and TRBJ1-6; 8 bases are shared with TRBD1. J lost 5 bases, V lost 3 bases, and 9 bases had no gene match. Germline V CDR1 and CDR2: GTSNPN, SVGIG (reference sequence). There are 16 residues in the CDR3. The CDR3 loop reads CAWRTDRGVDNSPLHF. The CDR3 DNA follows: TGTGCCTGGAGGACCGACAGGGGAGTGGATAATTCACCCCTCCACTTT. Drawing the rest from reference TRBV30 and TRBJ1-6, the complete variable domain is SQTIHQWPATLVQPVGSPLSLECTVEGTSNPNLYWYRQAAGRGLQLLFYSVGIGQISSEVPQNLSASRPQDRQFILSSKKLLLSDSGFYLCAWRTDRGVDNSPLHFGNGTRLTVT.

As to this clonotype: A clone one base away is much larger, so this may be a read error. The chain joins TRBV5-5 to TRBJ2-2; D gene unclear. CDR1 and CDR2 from the germline V gene are SGHKS and YYEKEE (reference sequence). This CDR3 is 16 amino acids long. CDR3 residues: CASSLVSVANTVELFF. The CDR3 DNA reads TGTGCCAGCAGCTTGGTCAGCGTTGCGAACACCGTGGAGCTGTTTTTT.